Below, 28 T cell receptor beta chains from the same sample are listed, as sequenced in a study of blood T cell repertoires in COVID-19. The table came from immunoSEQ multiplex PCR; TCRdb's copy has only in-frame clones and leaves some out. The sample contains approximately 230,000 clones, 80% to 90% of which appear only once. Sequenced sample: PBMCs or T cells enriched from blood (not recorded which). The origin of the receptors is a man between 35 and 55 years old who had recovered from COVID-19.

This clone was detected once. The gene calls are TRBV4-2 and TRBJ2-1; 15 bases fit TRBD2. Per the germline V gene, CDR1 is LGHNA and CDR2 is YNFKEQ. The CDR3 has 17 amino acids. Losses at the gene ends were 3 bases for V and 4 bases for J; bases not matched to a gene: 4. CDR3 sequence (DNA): TGTGCCAGCAGCCACGGACTAGCGGGGGGGTCATACAATGAGCAGTTCTTC. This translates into CASSHGLAGGSYNEQFF.

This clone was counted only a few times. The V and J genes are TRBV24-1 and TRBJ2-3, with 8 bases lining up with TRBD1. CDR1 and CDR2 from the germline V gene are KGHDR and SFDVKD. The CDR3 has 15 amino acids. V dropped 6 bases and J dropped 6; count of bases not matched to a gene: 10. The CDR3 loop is CATSSPGQAHDTQYF. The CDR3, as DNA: TGTGCCACCAGTTCTCCGGGACAGGCGCACGATACGCAGTATTTT.

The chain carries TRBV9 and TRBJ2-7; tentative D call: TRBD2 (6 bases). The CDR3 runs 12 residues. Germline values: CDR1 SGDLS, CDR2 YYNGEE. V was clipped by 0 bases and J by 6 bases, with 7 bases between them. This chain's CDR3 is CASSVAEGEQYF. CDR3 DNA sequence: TGTGCCAGCAGCGTAGCGGAGGGCGAGCAGTACTTC.

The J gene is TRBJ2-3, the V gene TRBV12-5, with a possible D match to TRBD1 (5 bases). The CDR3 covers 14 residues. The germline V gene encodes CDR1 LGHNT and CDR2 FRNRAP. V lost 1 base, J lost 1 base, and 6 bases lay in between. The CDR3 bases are TGTGCTAGTGGTTTGGAGGGGCGCACAGATACGCAGTATTTT. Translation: CASGLEGRTDTQYF.

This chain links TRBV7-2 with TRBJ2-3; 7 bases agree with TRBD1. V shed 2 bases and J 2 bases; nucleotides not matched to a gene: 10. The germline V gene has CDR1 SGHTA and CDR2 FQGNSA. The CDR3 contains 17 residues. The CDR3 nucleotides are TGTGCCAGCAGCTTACGACAGGGTAATATAGTCACAGATACGCAGTATTTT. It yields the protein CASSLRQGNIVTDTQYF. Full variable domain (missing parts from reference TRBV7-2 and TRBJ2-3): GAGVSQSPSNKVTEKGKDVELRCDPISGHTALYWYRQSLGQGLEFLIYFQGNSAPDKSGLPSDRFSAERTGGSVSTLTIQRTQQEDSAVYLCASSLRQGNIVTDTQYFGPGTRLTVL.

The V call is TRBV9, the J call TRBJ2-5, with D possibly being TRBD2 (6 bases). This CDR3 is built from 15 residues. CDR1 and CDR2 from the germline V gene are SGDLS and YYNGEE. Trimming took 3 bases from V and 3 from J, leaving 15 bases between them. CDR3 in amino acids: CASSASGTQEETQYF. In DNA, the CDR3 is TGTGCCAGCAGCGCCTCAGGGACTCAAGAAGAGACCCAGTACTTC.

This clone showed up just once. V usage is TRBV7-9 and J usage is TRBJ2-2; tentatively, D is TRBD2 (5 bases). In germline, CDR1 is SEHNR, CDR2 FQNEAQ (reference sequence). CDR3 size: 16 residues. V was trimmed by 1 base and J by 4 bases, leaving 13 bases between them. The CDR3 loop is CASSLVVGGSTGELFF. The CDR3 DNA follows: TGTGCCAGCAGCTTAGTTGTTGGTGGGAGCACCGGGGAGCTGTTTTTT.

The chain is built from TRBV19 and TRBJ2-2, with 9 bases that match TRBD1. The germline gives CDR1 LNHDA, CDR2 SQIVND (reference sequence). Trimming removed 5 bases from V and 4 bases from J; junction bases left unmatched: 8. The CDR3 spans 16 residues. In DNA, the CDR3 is TGTGCCAGTAGTCCCGGGACAGGGCGAAGCACCGGGGAGCTGTTTTTT. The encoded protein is CASSPGTGRSTGELFF.

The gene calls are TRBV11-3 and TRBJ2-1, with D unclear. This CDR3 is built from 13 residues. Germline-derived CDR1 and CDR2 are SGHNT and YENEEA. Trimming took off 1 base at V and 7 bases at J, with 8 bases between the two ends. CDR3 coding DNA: TGTGCCAGCAGCTTAGGCTACGGTAATGAGCAGTTCTTC. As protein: CASSLGYGNEQFF. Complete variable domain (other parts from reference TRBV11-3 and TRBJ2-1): EAGVVQSPRYKIIEKKQPVAFWCNPISGHNTLYWYLQNLGQGPELLIRYENEEAVDDSQLPKDRFSAERLKGVDSTLKIQPAELGDSAVYLCASSLGYGNEQFFGPGTRLTVL.

The CDR3 spells CASSPGTGNTGELFF. CDR3 sequence (DNA): TGTGCCAGCAGCCCCGGGACAGGGAACACCGGGGAGCTGTTTTTT. The chain employs TRBV7-3 and TRBJ2-2; 8 nucleotides align to TRBD1. Germline V gene sequence: CDR1 SGHTA, CDR2 FQGTGA. CDR3 length: 15 residues. Germline trimming cut 5 bases from V and 1 base from J; bases unmatched to any gene: 3.

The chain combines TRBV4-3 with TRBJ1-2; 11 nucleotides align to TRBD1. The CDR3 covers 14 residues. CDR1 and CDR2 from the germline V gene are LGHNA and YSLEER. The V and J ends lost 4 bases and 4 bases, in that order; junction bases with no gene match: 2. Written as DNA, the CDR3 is TGCGCCAGCAGCCTCGGGACAGGGGGCTATGGCTACACCTTC. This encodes CASSLGTGGYGYTF.

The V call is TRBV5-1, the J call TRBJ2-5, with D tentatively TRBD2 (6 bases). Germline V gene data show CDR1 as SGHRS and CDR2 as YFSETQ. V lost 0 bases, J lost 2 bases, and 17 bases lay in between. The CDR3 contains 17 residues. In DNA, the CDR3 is TGCGCCAGCAGCTTGGCGCCCTCTCTAGGAGGGCAAGAGACCCAGTACTTC. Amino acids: CASSLAPSLGGQETQYF.

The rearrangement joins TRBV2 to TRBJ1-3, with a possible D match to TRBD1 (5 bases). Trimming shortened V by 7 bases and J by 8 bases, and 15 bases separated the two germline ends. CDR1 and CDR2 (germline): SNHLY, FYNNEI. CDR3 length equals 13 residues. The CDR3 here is CASTGTGGDTIYF. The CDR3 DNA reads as TGTGCCAGCACCGGTACCGGGGGGGACACCATATATTTT.

CDR3 in amino acids: CASSIRGTTGNIQYF. CDR3 in DNA: TGTGCCAGCAGCATCCGGGGGACCACGGGAAACATTCAGTACTTC. This chain links TRBV3-1 (or the pseudogene TRBV3-2) with TRBJ2-4; a possible D gene is TRBD2 (6 bases). Germline V gives CDR1 LGHDT, CDR2 YNNKEL (reference sequence). The CDR3 has 15 amino acids. V was clipped by 5 bases and J by 6 bases, with 17 bases between them.

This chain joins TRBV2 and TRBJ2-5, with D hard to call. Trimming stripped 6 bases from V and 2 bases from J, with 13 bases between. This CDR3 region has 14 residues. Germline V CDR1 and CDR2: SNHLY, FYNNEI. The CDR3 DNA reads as TGTGCCAGCAGAGAACCACTCGCTCAAGAGACCCAGTACTTC. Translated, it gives CASREPLAQETQYF.

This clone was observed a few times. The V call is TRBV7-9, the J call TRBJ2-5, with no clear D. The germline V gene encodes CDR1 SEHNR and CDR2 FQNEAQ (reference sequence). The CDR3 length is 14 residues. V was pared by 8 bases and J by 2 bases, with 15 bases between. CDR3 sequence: CASRLLANQETQYF. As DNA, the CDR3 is TGTGCCAGCCGCCTCCTCGCGAATCAAGAGACCCAGTACTTC. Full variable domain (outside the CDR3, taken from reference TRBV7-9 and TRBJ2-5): DTGVSQNPRHKITKRGQNVTFRCDPISEHNRLYWYRQTLGQGPEFLTYFQNEAQLEKSRLLSDRFSAERPKGSFSTLEIQRTEQGDSAMYLCASRLLANQETQYFGPGTRLLVL.

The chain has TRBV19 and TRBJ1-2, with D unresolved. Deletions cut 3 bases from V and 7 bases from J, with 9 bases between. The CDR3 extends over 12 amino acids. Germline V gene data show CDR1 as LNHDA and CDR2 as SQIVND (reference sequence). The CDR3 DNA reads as TGTGCCAGTAGTATTTCCAGTTCTGGCTACACCTTC. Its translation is CASSISSSGYTF.

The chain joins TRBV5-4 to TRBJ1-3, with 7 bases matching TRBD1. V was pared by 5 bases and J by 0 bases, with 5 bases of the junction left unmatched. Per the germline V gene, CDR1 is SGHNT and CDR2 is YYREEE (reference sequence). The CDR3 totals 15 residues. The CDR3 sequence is CASRTGPSSGNTIYF. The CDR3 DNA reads TGTGCCAGCAGGACAGGGCCAAGCTCTGGAAACACCATATATTTT.

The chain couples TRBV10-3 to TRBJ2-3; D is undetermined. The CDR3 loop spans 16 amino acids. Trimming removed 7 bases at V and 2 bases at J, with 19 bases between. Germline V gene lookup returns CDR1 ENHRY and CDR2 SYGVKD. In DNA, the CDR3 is TGTGCCATCAAGCTGGGCGACACATCCTCCACAGATACGCAGTATTTT. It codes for CAIKLGDTSSTDTQYF.

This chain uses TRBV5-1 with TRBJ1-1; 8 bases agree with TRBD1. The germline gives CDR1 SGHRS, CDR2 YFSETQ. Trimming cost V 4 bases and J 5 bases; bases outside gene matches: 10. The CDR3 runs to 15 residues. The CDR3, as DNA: TGCGCCAGCAGCACACCAGACAGGGGAAGGACTGAAGCTTTCTTT. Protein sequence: CASSTPDRGRTEAFF.

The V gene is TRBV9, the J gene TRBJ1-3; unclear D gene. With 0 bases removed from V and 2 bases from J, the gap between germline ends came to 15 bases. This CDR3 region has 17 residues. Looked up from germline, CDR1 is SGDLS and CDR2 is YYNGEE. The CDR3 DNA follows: TGTGCCAGCAGCGTAGATAGCGTGGCGGCGGCTGGAAACACCATATATTTT. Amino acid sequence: CASSVDSVAAAGNTIYF.

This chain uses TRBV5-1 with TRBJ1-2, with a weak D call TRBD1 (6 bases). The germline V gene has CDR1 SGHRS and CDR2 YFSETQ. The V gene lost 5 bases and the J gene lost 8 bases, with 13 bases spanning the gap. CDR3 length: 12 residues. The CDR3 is CASSPRGEGYTF. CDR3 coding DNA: TGCGCCAGCAGTCCCAGGGGAGAGGGCTACACCTTC.

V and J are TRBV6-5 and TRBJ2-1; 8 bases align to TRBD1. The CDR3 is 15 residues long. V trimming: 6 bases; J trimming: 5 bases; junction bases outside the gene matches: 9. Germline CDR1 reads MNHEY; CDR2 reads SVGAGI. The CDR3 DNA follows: TGTGCCAGCAGCCCAGGGGGCTCGATCGACAATGAGCAGTTCTTC. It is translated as CASSPGGSIDNEQFF.

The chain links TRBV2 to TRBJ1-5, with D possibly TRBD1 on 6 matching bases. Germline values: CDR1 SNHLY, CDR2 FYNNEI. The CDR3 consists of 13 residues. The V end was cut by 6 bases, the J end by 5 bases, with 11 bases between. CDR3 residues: CASSGTMYQPQHF. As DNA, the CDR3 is TGTGCCAGCAGCGGGACAATGTATCAGCCCCAGCATTTT.

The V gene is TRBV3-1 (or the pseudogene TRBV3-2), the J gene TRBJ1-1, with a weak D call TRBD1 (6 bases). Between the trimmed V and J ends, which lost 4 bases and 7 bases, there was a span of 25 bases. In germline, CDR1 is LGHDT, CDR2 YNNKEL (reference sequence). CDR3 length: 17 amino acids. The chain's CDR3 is CASSLWGRSGGANEAFF. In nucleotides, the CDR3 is TGTGCCAGCAGCCTTTGGGGGCGGTCGGGGGGCGCGAATGAAGCTTTCTTT.

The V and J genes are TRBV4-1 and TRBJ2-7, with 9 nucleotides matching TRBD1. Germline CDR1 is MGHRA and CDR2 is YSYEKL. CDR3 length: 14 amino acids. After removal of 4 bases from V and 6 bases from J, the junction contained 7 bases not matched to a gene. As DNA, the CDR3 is TGCGCCAGCAGCCGCTTGGGACAGGGCCCCGAGCAGTACTTC. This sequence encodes CASSRLGQGPEQYF.

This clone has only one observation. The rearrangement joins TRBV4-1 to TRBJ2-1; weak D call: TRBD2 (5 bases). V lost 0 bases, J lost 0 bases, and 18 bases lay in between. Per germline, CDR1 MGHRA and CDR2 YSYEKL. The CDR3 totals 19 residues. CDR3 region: CASSQDKAVLLSSYNEQFF. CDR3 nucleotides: TGCGCCAGCAGCCAAGATAAAGCGGTCCTTCTTAGCTCCTACAATGAGCAGTTCTTC.

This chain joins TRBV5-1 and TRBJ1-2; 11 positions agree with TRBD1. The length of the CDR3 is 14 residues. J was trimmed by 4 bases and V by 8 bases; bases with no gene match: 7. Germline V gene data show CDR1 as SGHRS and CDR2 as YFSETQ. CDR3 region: CASTGTGGIYGYTF. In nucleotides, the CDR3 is TGCGCCAGTACCGGGACAGGGGGTATCTATGGCTACACCTTC.